This T cell receptor beta chain was observed in a study of blood T cells in healthy people across ages. Study-level findings and limits: Estimates based on one million T cells were treated as lower bounds.

The authors ran a second PCR of about 7 to 12 cycles using a sample-barcoded 5' primer and a J-beta primer mix. Every cDNA was tagged by a template-switch adaptor with 12 random nucleotides. MiXCR, applied by TCRdb to the 5' RACE reads, yields one record per CDR3 protein. Here the sample spans 750,000 to 950,000 distinct CDR3 sequences, approximately 24% being singletons. A remark on this clonotype: What it recognizes is unknown.

There are 15 residues in the CDR3. CDR1 and CDR2 from the germline V gene are SNHLY and FYNNEI. After removal of 6 bases from V and 4 bases from J, the junction contained 6 bases not matched to a gene. The study isolated at least 6 million PBMCs from each sample. These data also featured in a second study, about T cells of mothers and their children.

Input material: blood. This sequence was found in a boy aged 5 to 17 in good health. The chain links TRBV2 to TRBJ2-2; the match to TRBD1 covers 9 bases. In DNA, the CDR3 is TGTGCCAGCAGCCGGACAGGGGACATCACCGGGGAGCTGTTTTTT. This sequence encodes CASSRTGDITGELFF.